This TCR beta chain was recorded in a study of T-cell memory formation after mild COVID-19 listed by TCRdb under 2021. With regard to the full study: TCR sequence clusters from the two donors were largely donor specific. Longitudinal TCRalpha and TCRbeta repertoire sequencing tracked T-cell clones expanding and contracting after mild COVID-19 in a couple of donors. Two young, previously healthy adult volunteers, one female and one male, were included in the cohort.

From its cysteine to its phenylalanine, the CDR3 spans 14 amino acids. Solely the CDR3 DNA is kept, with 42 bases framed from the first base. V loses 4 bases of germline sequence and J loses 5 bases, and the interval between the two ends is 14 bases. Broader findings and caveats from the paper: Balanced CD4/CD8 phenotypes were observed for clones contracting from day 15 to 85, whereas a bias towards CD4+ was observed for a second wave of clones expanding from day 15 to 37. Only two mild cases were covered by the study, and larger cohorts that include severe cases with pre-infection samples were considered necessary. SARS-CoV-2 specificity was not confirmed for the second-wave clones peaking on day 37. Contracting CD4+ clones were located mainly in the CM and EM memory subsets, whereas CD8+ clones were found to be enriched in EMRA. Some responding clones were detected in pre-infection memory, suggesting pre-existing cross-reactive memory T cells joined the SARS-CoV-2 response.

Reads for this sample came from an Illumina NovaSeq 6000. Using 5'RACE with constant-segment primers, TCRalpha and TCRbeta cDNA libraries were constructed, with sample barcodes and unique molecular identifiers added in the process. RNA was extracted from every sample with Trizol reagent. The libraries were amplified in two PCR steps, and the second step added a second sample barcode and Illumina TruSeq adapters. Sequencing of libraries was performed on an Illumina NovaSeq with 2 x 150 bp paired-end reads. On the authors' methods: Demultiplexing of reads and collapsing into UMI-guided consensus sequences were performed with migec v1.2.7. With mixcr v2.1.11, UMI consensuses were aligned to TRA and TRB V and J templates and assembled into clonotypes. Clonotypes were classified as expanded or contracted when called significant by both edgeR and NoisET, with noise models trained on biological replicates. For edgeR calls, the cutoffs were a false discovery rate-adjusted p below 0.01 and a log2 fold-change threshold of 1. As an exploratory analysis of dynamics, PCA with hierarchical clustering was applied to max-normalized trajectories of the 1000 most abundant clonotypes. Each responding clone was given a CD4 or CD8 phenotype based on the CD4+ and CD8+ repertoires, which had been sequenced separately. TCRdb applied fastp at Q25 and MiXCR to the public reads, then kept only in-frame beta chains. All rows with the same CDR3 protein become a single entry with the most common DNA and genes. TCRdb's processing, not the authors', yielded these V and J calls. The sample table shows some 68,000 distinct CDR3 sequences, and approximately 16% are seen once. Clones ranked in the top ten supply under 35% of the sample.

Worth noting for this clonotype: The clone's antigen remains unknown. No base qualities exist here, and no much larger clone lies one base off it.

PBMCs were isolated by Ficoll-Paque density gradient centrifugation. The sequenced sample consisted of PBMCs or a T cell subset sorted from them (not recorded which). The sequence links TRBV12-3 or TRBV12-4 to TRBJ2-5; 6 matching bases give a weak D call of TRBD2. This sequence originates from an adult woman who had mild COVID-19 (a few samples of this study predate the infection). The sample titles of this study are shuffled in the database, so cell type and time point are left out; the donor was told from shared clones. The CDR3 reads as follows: CASSSYQGLETQYF. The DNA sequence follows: TGTGCCAGCAGTTCGTATCAGGGACTGGAGACCCAGTACTTC.